This T cell receptor (beta chain) was sequenced for a study of T cell repertoires in cytomegalovirus infection. Findings and limits, study-wide: Public TCR beta family frequency separated CMV-and-HLA carriers, including in an independent cohort.

This clonotype has only one observation. Its specificity is unknown. The CDR3 is 15 amino acids. The germline gives CDR1 SGHAT, CDR2 FQNNGV. Trimming took 5 bases from V and 2 from J, leaving 10 bases between them. One entry per CDR3 protein, called by TCRdb with MiXCR from the reads. The sample holds 60,000 to 85,000 distinct CDR3 sequences, 22% seen once. The sequenced sample was PBMCs, sequenced either directly or after in vitro stimulation (not recorded which). The rearrangement uses TRBV11-2 and TRBJ2-6; a weak D match, TRBD1 (6 bases). The clonotype was recovered from a human donor in good health (CMV status not recorded). Some clones in this sample may be carry-over from other donors' samples. CDR3 loop: CASSIGTPGANVLTF. For the CDR3, the DNA is TGTGCCAGCAGCATCGGGACACCTGGGGCCAACGTCCTGACTTTC.